At least ten counts were recorded for the clone carrying this TCR beta chain. As yet, its antigen is unknown. This entry belongs to a study of breast tumors, draining lymph nodes, adjacent tissues. Findings and caveats of the study: Luminal-like breast cancer showed significantly greater tumor-nontumor repertoire similarity than basal-like breast cancer did. The lymph node origin of tumor T cells was framed as consistent with a hypothesis, not demonstrated. Data fit most tumor T cells coming from lymph node, expanding in tumor. Tumors had less TCR diversity than lymph nodes, more than nontumor tissue.

This CDR3 has 12 amino acids. Per germline, CDR1 SGHAT and CDR2 FQNNGV. After removal of 4 bases from V and 10 bases from J, the junction contained 4 bases not matched to a gene. TCRdb recomputed calls from the multiplex PCR reads with MiXCR, one row per CDR3 protein. This table holds fewer than 250,000 distinct CDR3 sequences, roughly 32% found once. Breast cancer patients provided tissue from their axillary draining lymph nodes. The sequence came from a female donor with breast cancer. Some clones in this sample may be carry-over from other donors' samples. The V gene is TRBV11-2, the J gene TRBJ1-5; 7 bases align to TRBD1. The specimen sequenced was axillary lymph node tissue. This CDR3 reads CASSSQGGPQHF. CDR3 nucleotides: TGTGCCAGCAGCTCCCAAGGGGGCCCCCAGCATTTT.